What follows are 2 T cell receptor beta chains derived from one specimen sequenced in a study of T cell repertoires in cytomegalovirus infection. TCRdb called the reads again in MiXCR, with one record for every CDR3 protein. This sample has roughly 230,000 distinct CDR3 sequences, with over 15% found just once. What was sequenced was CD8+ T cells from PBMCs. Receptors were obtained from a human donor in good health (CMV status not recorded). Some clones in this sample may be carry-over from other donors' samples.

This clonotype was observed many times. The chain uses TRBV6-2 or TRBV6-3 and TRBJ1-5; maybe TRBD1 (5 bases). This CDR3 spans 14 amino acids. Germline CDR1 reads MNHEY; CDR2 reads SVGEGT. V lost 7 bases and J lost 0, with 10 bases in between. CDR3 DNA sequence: TGTGCCAGCACTTTTGGACATAGCAATCAGCCCCAGCATTTT. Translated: CASTFGHSNQPQHF.

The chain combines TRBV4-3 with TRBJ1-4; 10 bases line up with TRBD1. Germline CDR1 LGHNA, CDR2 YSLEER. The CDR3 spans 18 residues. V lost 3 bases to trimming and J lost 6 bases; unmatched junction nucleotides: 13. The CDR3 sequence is CASSHVIRTGTGDEKLFF. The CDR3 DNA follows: TGCGCCAGCAGCCACGTAATCCGAACCGGGACAGGGGATGAAAAACTGTTTTTT.